Given below is one T cell receptor (beta chain) in context. As yet, its antigen is unknown. The sample belongs to a study of T cells after yellow fever vaccination. Study-level information: SMART-Seq v4 Ultra Low Input prepared libraries from low-cell fractions. The study, taken as a whole, reports: Just a small share of clonotypes turned up in the CD4 compartment as well as the CD8 compartment. Subsequent booster samples again held most clones from primary vaccination (96% CD4, 85% to 90% CD8).

In making TCR cDNA, 5'RACE template switching added a universal primer site and UMIs to it. Using its own MiXCR run on the 5' RACE reads, TCRdb lists one record per CDR3 protein. Among 300,000 to 350,000 distinct CDR3 sequences listed, around 4.1% were seen once. The CDR3 loop spans 15 amino acids. The germline V gene has CDR1 DFQATT and CDR2 SNEGSKA (reference sequence). The ends lost 0 bases at V and 7 bases at J; junction bases unmatched: 7. The receptor was derived from a man younger than 30 who received the YFV17D yellow fever vaccine. The chain joins TRBV20-1 to TRBJ2-1, with 9 bases matching TRBD2. The source material was PBMCs, sampled 5 days after the yellow fever booster vaccination. The CDR3 protein is CSARERASGVNEQFF. CDR3 DNA sequence: TGCAGTGCTAGAGAGCGGGCTAGCGGGGTTAATGAGCAGTTCTTC.